This TCR beta chain was captured in a study of identical twins. The V end lost 10 bases, the J end lost 1 base, and 12 bases lay between the germline ends. This CDR3 is built from 13 residues. Germline values: CDR1 ENHRY, CDR2 SYGVKD. Overall study results and limits: The study based its conclusions on cross-sectional statistical analysis and did not follow the same donors.

TCRdb re-analysed the 5' RACE reads in MiXCR, keeping a single row per CDR3 protein. The data show some 1,700,000 distinct CDR3 sequences, about 32% seen once. Healthy Caucasians supplied all donations. Notes on this clonotype: Its specificity is not known.

This sequence joins TRBV10-3 and TRBJ2-3; weak D call: TRBD2 (6 bases). The sample comprised cord blood. The receptor was derived from a newborn girl in good health. The CDR3 loop reads CATSTSGTDTQYF. The CDR3 coding sequence is TGTGCCACGTCGACTAGTGGCACAGATACGCAGTATTTT.